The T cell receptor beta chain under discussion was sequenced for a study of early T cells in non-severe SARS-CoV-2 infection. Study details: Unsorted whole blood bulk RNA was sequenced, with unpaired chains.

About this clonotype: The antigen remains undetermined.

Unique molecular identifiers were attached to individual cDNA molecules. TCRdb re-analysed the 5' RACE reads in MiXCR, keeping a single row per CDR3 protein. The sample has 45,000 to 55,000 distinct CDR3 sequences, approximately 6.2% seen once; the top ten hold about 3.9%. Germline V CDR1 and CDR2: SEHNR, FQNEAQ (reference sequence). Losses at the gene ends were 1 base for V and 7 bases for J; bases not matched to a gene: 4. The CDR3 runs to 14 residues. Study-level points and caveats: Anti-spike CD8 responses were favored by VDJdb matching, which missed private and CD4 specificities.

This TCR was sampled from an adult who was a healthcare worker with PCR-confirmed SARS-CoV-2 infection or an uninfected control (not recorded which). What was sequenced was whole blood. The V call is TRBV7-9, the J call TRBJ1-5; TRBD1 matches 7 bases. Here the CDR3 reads CASSLVGGGQPQHF. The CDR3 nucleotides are TGTGCCAGCAGCTTAGTAGGGGGCGGACAGCCCCAGCATTTT.